These 15 T cell receptor beta chains were all obtained from the same sample, sequenced in a study of vaccination and CD4 T cells after COVID-19. Antigens for these TCRs are unknown. Treatment reported: approximately 10-day PBMC culture with coronavirus spike peptide pools or control peptides (ViraFEST assay). An Oncomine TCR Beta short-read assay was used to sequence the DNA from cultured CD4+ T cells. From the PCR reads, TCRdb called clonotypes with MiXCR, one entry per CDR3 protein. The table lists about 26,000 distinct CDR3 sequences, 64% of them singletons. The sequenced sample consisted of CD4+ T cells from blood, cultured in vitro. The receptor source for this set is a human donor who had recovered from COVID-19.

This clonotype was counted a few times. The gene calls are TRBV6-1 and TRBJ2-3, with TRBD2 matching 13 bases. Germline V CDR1 and CDR2: MNHNS, SASEGT. The CDR3 runs 16 residues. Losses at the gene ends were 5 bases for V and 7 bases for J; bases not matched to a gene: 9. The CDR3 bases are TGTGCCAGCAGTCGAGGGACTAGCGGGACTTTAAATACGCAGTATTTT. Amino acids: CASSRGTSGTLNTQYF.

This clonotype was seen a few times. The CDR3 loop is CASSPRQGFGYTF. CDR3 in DNA: TGTGCCAGCAGTCCACGACAGGGATTTGGCTACACCTTC. V is TRBV27 and J is TRBJ1-2; TRBD1 aligns across 7 bases. Germline CDR1 reads MNHEY; CDR2 reads SMNVEV (reference sequence). The CDR3 runs to 13 residues. Trimming took 5 bases from V and 7 from J; bases not matched to a gene: 7.

Only a few counts were recorded for this clonotype. This chain connects TRBV20-1 to TRBJ1-2, with TRBD1 matching 10 bases. Per germline, CDR1 DFQATT and CDR2 SNEGSKA (reference sequence). Trimming removed 5 bases from V and 4 bases from J; junction bases left unmatched: 10. This CDR3 has 15 amino acids. CDR3 sequence (DNA): TGCAGTGCTCCAACTGGACAGGGGGAGGGCTATGGCTACACCTTC. Translation gives CSAPTGQGEGYGYTF.

This clonotype was seen a few times. The junction shows a germline mismatch at one end, possibly a read error. The chain joins TRBV7-2 to TRBJ2-3; weak D call: TRBD2 (6 bases). The CDR3 extends over 13 amino acids. Germline V gene lookup returns CDR1 SGHTA and CDR2 FQGNSA. The CDR3: CASSYGGGSLSHF. The CDR3, as DNA: TGTGCCAGCAGCTACGGTGGGGGGAGCCTTTCCCATTTT.

The chain uses TRBV12-3 or TRBV12-4 and TRBJ1-5; D not resolved. The V and J ends lost 7 bases and 7 bases respectively, with 20 bases between them. CDR3 size: 15 residues. CDR3 amino acids: CASTLGMGFGQPQHF. CDR3 nucleotides: TGTGCCAGCACTCTAGGGATGGGATTTGGACAGCCCCAGCATTTT.

This clonotype turned up a few times. This chain uses TRBV15 with TRBJ1-5; D gene ambiguous. Trimming pared 0 bases from V and 3 bases from J, leaving 6 bases between. This CDR3 region has 14 residues. Per germline, CDR1 LNHNV and CDR2 YYDKDF (reference sequence). The CDR3 DNA reads TGTGCCACCAGCAGAGAAGTCCTCAATCAGCCCCAGCATTTT. Translating gives CATSREVLNQPQHF.

The table lists this clonotype with a count of one. The chain employs TRBV7-8 and TRBJ2-3, with 11 bases identical to TRBD1. V lost 7 bases, J lost 7 bases, and 16 bases stayed unmatched. Germline CDR1 reads SGHVS; CDR2 reads FQNEAQ. There are 17 residues in the CDR3. This chain's CDR3 is CASTLGGGTGGSYTQYF. The DNA for the CDR3 is TGTGCCAGCACTCTGGGGGGCGGGACAGGGGGTTCCTATACGCAGTATTTT.

The chain couples TRBV28 to TRBJ1-2; D remains unclear. The CDR3 extends over 11 amino acids. Trimming shortened V by 5 bases and J by 5 bases, and 6 bases separated the two germline ends. The germline gives CDR1 MDHEN, CDR2 SYDVKM. The CDR3 DNA sequence: TGTGCCAGCAGTCCCTCTTATGGCTACACCTTC. The encoded protein is CASSPSYGYTF.

The chain recombines TRBV20-1 with TRBJ2-1; TRBD2 aligns across 9 bases. The junction had 8 bases not matched to a gene; V was cut back by 1 base and J by 7 bases. From germline, CDR1 is DFQATT and CDR2 SNEGSKA (reference sequence). This CDR3 has 15 residues. The CDR3 region has the DNA TGCAGTGCTAGAGGGCGGTCTAGCGGGAAGAATGAGCAGTTCTTC. Translated: CSARGRSSGKNEQFF.

The chain links TRBV20-1 to TRBJ2-7; no firm D call. Germline assignment: CDR1 DFQATT and CDR2 SNEGSKA (reference sequence). The CDR3 length is 14 residues. The V and J ends lost 6 bases and 3 bases respectively, with 18 bases between them. CDR3: CSAPRLTKIYEQYF. The DNA for the CDR3 is TGCAGTGCCCCCCGTTTGACCAAGATCTACGAGCAGTACTTC.

CDR3 nucleotide sequence: TGTGCCAGCCAGGTTGGTCGGGGTAGCAATCAGCCCCAGCATTTT. This translates into CASQVGRGSNQPQHF. The gene calls are TRBV6-1 and TRBJ1-5; D uncertain. The CDR3 loop spans 15 amino acids. The germline V and J ends were trimmed by 8 bases and 0 bases, with 14 bases remaining between them. Germline V gene lookup returns CDR1 MNHNS and CDR2 SASEGT.

The V call is TRBV30, the J call TRBJ1-5; weak D call: TRBD1 (6 bases). The germline V and J ends were trimmed by 5 bases and 4 bases, with 12 bases remaining between them. This CDR3 has 13 amino acids. Germline V gene data show CDR1 as GTSNPN and CDR2 as SVGIG (reference sequence). The chain's CDR3 is CAWQGGGNQPQHF. The DNA of the CDR3 is TGTGCCTGGCAAGGGGGGGGTAATCAGCCCCAGCATTTT.

V is TRBV27 and J is TRBJ2-2; possibly TRBD1 for D (6 bases). This CDR3 is 14 amino acids long. Per the germline V gene, CDR1 is MNHEY and CDR2 is SMNVEV (reference sequence). Trimming left V 2 bases short and J 6 bases short, with 10 bases between. CDR3 residues: CASSLTGPAGELFF. The CDR3 nucleotides read TGTGCCAGCAGTTTAACAGGGCCGGCCGGGGAGCTGTTTTTT.

The chain combines TRBV7-2 with TRBJ2-7; 10 bases agree with TRBD2. This CDR3 is 16 amino acids long. The junction had 7 bases not matched to a gene; V was cut back by 0 bases and J by 5 bases. CDR1 and CDR2 (germline): SGHTA, FQGNSA. CDR3 nucleotides: TGTGCCAGCAGCTTAGCGACAGCGGGAGGGCGTCACGAGCAGTACTTC. It yields the protein CASSLATAGGRHEQYF.

The CDR3 DNA follows: TGTGCCAGCAAAGGCCCGATTTGGACTAGCGGAGAGGTTAGGACAGATACGCAGTATTTT. As protein: CASKGPIWTSGEVRTDTQYF. The V and J genes are TRBV6-2 or TRBV6-3 and TRBJ2-3; 10 bases line up with TRBD2. The CDR3 is made up of 20 amino acids. CDR1 and CDR2 from the germline V gene are MNHEY and SVGEGT. Trimming at V came to 7 bases and at J to 3 bases, leaving 22 bases not matched to a gene.